This T cell receptor beta chain was found in a study of blood T cell repertoires in COVID-19. Study-wide context: Collection of acute and convalescent COVID-19 samples took place in the United States, Italy and Spain. T cells, B-cell-depleted T cells, or PBMCs provided the cDNA or gDNA that served as material.

In the study's own analysis: Researchers report that nucleated cell counts were estimated from reference gene primer amplification. Here immunoSEQ multiplex PCR was the method, and the copy in TCRdb shows in-frame clones only, minus some. V and J calls and clone size are as listed in that table; D and trimming were resolved from the DNA. The table lists roughly 220,000 clones, 80% to 90% of them singletons. V dropped 2 bases and J dropped 8; count of bases not matched to a gene: 8. CDR1 MNHNY and CDR2 SVGAGI come from the germline V gene (reference sequence). There are 15 residues in the CDR3. This clone appeared a single time.

This chain uses TRBV6-6 with TRBJ2-2; TRBD1 matches 7 bases. This clonotype was obtained from a man aged 30 to 39 with active or convalescent COVID-19. The material sequenced was peripheral blood. The CDR3, as DNA: TGTGCCAGCAGTTACCAAGAGGGGGCTGGGGGGGAGCTGTTTTTT. Translation gives CASSYQEGAGGELFF.